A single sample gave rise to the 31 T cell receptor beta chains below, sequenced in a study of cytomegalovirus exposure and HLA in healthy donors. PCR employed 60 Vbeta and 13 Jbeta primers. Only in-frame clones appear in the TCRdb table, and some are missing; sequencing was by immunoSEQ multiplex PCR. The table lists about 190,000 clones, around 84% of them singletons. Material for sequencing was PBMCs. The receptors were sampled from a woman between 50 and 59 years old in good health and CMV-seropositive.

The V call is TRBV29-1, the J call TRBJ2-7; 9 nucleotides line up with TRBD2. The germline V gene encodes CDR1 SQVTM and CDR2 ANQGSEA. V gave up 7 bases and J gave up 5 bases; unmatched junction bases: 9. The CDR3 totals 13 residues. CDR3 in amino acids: CSAAGGLKNEQYF. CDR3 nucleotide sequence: TGCAGCGCCGCGGGGGGGCTGAAAAACGAGCAGTACTTC.

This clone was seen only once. In nucleotides, the CDR3 is TGTGCCAGCAGTCCCGACAGGGACCTCGCCGAGCAGTACTTC. This encodes CASSPDRDLAEQYF. The V call is TRBV25-1, the J call TRBJ2-7, with TRBD1 matching over 7 bases. Germline V gene lookup returns CDR1 MGHDK and CDR2 SYGVNS. J was trimmed by 6 bases and V by 5 bases; bases with no gene match: 10. CDR3 size: 14 residues.

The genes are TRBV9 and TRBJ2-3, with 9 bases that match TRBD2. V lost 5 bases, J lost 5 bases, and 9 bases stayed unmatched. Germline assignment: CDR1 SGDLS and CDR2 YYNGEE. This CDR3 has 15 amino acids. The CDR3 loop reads CASRGAAGGGDTQYF. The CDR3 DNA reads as TGTGCCAGCAGAGGGGCAGCGGGGGGCGGAGATACGCAGTATTTT.

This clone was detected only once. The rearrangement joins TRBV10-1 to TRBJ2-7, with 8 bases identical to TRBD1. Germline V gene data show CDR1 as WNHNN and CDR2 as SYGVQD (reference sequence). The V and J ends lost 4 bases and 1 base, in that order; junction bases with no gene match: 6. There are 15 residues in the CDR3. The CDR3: CASSGTGSGSYEQYF. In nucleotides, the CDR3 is TGCGCCAGCAGTGGGACAGGGAGTGGGTCCTACGAGCAGTACTTC.

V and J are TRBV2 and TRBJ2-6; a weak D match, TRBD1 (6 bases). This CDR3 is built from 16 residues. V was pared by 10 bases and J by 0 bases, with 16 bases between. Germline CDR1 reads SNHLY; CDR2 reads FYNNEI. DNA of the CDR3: TGTGCCACCCGAAAGACAGGTTTCTCTGGGGCCAACGTCCTGACTTTC. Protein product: CATRKTGFSGANVLTF.

The CDR3 DNA reads as TGTGCCAGCAGGGCCGATTCGAACACTGAAGCTTTCTTT. Translating gives CASRADSNTEAFF. V is TRBV6-5 and J is TRBJ1-1; D is undetermined. V lost 6 bases and J lost 1, with 9 bases in between. Looked up from germline, CDR1 is MNHEY and CDR2 is SVGAGI. The CDR3 consists of 13 residues.

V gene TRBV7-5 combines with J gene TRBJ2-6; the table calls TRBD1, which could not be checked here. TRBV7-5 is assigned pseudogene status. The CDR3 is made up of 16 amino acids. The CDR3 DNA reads TGTGCCAGGAACGGACAGGGGGCAGGTGGGGCCAACGTCCTGACTTTC. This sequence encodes CARNGQGAGGANVLTF.

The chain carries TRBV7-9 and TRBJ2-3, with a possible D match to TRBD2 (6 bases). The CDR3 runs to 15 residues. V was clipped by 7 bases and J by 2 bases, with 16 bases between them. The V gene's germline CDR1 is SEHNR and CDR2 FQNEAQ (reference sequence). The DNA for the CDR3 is TGTGCCAGCAACCCGACGGGACTTAACACAGATACGCAGTATTTT. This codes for CASNPTGLNTDTQYF.

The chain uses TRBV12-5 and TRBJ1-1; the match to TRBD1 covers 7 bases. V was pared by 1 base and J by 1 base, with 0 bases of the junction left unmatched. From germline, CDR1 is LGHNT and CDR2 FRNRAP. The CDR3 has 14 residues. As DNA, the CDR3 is TGTGCTAGTGGTTTGGGACAGGGGAACACTGAAGCTTTCTTT. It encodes CASGLGQGNTEAFF.

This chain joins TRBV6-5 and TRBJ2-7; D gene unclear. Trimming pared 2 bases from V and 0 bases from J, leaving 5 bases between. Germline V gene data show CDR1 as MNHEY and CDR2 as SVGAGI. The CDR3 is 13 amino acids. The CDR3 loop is CASSYSYSYEQYF. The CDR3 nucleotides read TGTGCCAGCAGTTACAGCTACTCCTACGAGCAGTACTTC.

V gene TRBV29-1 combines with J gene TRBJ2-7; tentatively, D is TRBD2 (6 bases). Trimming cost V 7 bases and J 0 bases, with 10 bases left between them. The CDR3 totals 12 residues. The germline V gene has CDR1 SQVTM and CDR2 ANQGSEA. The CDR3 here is CSARDSSYEQYF. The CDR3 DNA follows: TGCAGCGCACGGGACTCCTCCTACGAGCAGTACTTC.

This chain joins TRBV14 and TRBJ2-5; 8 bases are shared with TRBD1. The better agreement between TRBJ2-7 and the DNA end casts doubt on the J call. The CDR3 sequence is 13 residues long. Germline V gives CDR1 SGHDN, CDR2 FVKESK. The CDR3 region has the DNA TGTGCCAGCAGCCAACAGGGGGCTTACGAGCAGTACTTC. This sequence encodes CASSQQGAYEQYF.

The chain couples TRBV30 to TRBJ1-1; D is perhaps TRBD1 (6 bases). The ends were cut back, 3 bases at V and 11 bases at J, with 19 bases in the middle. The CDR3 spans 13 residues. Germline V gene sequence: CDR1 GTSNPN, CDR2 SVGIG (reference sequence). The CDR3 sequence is CAWSIGWGPEAFF. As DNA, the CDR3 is TGTGCCTGGAGCATCGGGTGGGGGCCGGAGGCTTTCTTT.

The CDR3 loop is CASIEGTVDYEQYF. In DNA, the CDR3 is TGCGCCAGCATCGAAGGGACAGTTGACTACGAGCAGTACTTC. The chain is built from TRBV5-1 and TRBJ2-5; 7 nucleotides match TRBD1. Judging by the DNA end, TRBJ2-7 fits better; the J call may be wrong. Germline V gives CDR1 SGHRS, CDR2 YFSETQ. The CDR3 has 14 residues.

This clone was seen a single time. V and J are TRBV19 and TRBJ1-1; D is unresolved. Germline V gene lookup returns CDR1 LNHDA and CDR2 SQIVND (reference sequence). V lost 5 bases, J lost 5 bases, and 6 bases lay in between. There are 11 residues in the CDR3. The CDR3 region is CASSHGTEAFF. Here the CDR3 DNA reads TGTGCCAGTAGTCACGGGACTGAAGCTTTCTTT.

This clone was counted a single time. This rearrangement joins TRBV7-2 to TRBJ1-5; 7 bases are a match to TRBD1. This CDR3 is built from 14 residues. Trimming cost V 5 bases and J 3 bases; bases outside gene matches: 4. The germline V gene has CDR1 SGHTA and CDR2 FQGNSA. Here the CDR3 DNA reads TGTGCCAGCAGCCCAGGGACAGTCAATCAGCCCCAGCATTTT. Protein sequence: CASSPGTVNQPQHF.

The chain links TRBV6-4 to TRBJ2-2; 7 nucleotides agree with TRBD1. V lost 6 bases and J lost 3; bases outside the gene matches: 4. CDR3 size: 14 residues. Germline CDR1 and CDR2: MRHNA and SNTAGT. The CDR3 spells CASSHGQDTGELFF. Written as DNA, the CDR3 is TGTGCCAGCAGCCACGGACAGGACACCGGGGAGCTGTTTTTT.

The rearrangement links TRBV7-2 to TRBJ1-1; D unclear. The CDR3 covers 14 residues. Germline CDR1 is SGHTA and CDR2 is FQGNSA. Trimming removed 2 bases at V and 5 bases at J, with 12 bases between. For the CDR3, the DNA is TGTGCCAGCAGCTTAAACTGGCGAGGGACTGAAGCTTTCTTT. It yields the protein CASSLNWRGTEAFF.

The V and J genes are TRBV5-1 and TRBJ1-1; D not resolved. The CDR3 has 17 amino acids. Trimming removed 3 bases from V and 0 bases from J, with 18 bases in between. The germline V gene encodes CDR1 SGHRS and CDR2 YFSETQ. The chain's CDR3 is CASSSRTGEVVNTEAFF. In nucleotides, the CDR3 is TGCGCCAGCAGCTCCCGGACCGGGGAGGTCGTGAACACTGAAGCTTTCTTT.

The CDR3 reads CASSLEAGGLSWRETQYF. The CDR3 DNA follows: TGTGCCAGCAGCTTGGAGGCGGGGGGATTATCATGGCGGGAGACCCAGTACTTC. The chain employs TRBV7-6 and TRBJ2-5, with TRBD2 identical over 8 bases. CDR1 SGHVS and CDR2 FNYEAQ come from the germline V gene. The CDR3 is made up of 18 amino acids. With 3 bases clipped from V and 5 bases from J, the junction kept 17 bases outside the gene matches.

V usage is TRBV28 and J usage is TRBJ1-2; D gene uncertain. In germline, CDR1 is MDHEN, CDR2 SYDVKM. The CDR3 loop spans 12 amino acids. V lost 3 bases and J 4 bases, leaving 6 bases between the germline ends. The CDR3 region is CASSFSVYGYTF. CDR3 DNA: TGTGCCAGCAGTTTTTCAGTCTATGGCTACACCTTC.

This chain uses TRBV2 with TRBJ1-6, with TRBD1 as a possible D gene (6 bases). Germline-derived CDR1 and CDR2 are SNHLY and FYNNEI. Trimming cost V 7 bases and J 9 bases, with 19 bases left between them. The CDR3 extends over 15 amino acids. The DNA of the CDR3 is TGTGCCAGCAAGGTGGGACAACTTGGGGGTTCACCCCTCCACTTT. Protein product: CASKVGQLGGSPLHF.

CDR3 region: CASSQGTGRLNGYTF. CDR3 in DNA: TGCGCCAGCAGCCAAGGGACAGGTCGCCTAAATGGCTACACCTTC. V gene TRBV4-3 combines with J gene TRBJ1-2, with TRBD1 matching over 7 bases. V dropped 1 base and J dropped 6; count of bases not matched to a gene: 8. The germline V gene encodes CDR1 LGHNA and CDR2 YSLEER. The CDR3 sequence is 15 residues long.

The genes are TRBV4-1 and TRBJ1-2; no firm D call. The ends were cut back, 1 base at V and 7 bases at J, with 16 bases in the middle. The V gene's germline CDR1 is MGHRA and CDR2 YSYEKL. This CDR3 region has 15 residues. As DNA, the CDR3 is TGCGCCAGCAGCCAAGTATTGGGCAGAATCACTGGCTACACCTTC. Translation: CASSQVLGRITGYTF.

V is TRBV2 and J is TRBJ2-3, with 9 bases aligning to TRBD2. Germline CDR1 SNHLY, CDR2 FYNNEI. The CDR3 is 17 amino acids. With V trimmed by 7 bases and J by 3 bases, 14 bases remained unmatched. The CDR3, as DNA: TGTGCCAGCAACCTCTTGAGCGGGGCGGGGGGGACAGATACGCAGTATTTT. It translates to CASNLLSGAGGTDTQYF.

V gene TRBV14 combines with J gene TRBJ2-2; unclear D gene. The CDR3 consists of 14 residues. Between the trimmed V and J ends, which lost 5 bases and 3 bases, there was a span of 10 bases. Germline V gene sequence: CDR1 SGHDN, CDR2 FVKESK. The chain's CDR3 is CASSWQRYTGELFF. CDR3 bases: TGTGCCAGCAGCTGGCAGCGCTACACCGGGGAGCTGTTTTTT. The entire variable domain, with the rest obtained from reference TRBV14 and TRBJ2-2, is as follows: EAGVTQFPSHSVIEKGQTVTLRCDPISGHDNLYWYRRVMGKEIKFLLHFVKESKQDESGMPNNRFLAERTGGTYSTLKVQPAELEDSGVYFCASSWQRYTGELFFGEGSRLTVL.

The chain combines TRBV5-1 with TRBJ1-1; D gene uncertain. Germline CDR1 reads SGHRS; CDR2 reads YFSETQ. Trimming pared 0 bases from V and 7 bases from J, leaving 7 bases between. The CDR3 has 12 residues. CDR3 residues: CASSLGGNEAFF. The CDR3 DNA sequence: TGCGCCAGCAGCTTGGGAGGTAATGAAGCTTTCTTT.

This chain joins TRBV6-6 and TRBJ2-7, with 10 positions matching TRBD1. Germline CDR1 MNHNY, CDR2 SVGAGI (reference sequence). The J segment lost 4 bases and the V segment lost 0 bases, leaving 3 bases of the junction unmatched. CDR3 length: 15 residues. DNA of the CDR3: TGTGCCAGCAGTTACTCAGGACAGGGGGGGTACGAGCAGTACTTC. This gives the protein CASSYSGQGGYEQYF.

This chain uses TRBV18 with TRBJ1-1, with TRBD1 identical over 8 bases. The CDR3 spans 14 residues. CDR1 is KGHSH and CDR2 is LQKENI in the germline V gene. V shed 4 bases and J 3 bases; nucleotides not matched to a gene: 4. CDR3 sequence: CASSQPGQDTEAFF. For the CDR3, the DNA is TGTGCCAGCTCACAGCCGGGACAGGACACTGAAGCTTTCTTT. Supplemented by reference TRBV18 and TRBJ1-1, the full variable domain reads NAGVMQNPRHLVRRRGQEARLRCSPMKGHSHVYWYRQLPEEGLKFMVYLQKENIIDESGMPKERFSAEFPKEGPSILRIQQVVRGDSAAYFCASSQPGQDTEAFFGQGTRLTVV.

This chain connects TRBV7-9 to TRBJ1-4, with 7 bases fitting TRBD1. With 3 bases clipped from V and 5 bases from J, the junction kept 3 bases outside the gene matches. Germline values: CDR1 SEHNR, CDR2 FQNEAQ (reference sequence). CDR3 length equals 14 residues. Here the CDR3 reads CASSFRQGNEKLFF. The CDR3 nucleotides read TGTGCCAGCAGCTTCCGACAGGGAAATGAAAAACTGTTTTTT.

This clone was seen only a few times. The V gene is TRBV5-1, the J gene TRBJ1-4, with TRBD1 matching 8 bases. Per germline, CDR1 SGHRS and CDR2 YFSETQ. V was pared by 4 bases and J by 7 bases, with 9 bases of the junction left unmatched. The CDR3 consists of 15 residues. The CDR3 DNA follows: TGCGCCAGCAGCCCAAGGACAGGGCGAGGTGAAAAACTGTTTTTT. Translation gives CASSPRTGRGEKLFF.